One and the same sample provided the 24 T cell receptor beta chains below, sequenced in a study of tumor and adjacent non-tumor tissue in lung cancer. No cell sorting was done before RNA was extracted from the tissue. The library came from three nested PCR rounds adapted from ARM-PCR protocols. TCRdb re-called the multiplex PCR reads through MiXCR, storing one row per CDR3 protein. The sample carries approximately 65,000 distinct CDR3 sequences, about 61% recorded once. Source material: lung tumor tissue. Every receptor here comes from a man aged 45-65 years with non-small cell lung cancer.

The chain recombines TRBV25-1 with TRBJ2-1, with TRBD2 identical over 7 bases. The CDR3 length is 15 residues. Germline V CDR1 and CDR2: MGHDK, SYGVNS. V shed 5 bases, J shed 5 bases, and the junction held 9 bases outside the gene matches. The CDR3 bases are TGTGCCAGCAGTTGGGGGGGTGCCCTTCACAATGAGCAGTTCTTC. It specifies CASSWGGALHNEQFF. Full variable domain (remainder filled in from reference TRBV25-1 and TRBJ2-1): EADIYQTPRYLVIGTGKKITLECSQTMGHDKMYWYQQDPGMELHLIHYSYGVNSTEKGDLSSESTVSRIRTEHFPLTLESARPSHTSQYLCASSWGGALHNEQFFGPGTRLTVL.

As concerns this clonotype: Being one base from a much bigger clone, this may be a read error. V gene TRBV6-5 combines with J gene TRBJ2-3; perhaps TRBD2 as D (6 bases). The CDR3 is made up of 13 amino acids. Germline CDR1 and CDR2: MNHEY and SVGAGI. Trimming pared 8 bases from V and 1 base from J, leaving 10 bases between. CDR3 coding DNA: TGTGCCAGCTCGAGCGGGCGCACAGATACGCAGTATTTT. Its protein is CASSSGRTDTQYF.

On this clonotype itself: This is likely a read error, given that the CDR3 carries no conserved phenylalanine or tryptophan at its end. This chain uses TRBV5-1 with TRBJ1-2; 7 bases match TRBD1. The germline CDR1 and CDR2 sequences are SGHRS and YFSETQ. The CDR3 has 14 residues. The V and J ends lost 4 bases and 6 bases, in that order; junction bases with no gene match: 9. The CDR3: CASSGTGQLNGYTS. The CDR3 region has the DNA TGCGCCAGCAGCGGAACGGGACAGTTGAATGGCTACACCTCC.

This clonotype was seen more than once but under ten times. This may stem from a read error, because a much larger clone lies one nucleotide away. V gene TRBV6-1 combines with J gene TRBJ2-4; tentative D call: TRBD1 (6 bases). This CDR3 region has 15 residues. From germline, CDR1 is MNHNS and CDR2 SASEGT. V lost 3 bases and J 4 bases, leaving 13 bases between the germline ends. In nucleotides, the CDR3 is TGTGCCAGCAGTGATGTGACAGGCGGGAAAAACATTCAGTACTTC. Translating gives CASSDVTGGKNIQYF.

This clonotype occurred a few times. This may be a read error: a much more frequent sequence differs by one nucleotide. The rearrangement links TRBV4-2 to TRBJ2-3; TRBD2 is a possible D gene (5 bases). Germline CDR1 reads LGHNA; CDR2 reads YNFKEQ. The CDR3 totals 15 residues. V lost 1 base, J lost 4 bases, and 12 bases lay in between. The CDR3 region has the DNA TGTGCCAGCAGCCAAGTTCTAGTGGGAGCAGATACGCAGTATTTT. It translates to CASSQVLVGADTQYF.

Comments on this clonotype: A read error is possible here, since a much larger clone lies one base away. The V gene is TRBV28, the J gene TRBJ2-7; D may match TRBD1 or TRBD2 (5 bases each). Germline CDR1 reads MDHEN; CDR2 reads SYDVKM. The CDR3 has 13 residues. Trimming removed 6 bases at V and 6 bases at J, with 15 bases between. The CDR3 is CASSHLGGFEQYF. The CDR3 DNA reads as TGTGCCAGCAGCCACCTTGGGGGTTTCGAGCAGTACTTC.

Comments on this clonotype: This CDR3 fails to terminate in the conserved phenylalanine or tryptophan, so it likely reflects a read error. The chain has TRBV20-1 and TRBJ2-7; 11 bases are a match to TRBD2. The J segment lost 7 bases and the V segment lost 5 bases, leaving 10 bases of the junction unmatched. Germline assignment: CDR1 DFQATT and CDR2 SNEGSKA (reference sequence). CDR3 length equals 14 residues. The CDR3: CSALTSGGVWEQYL. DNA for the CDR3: TGCAGTGCTCTCACTAGCGGGGGCGTCTGGGAGCAGTACTTA.

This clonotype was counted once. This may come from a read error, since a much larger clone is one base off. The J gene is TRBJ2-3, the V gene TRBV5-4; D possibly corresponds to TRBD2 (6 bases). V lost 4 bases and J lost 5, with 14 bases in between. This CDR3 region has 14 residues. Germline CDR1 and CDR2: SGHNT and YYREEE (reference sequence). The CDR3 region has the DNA TGTGCCAGCAGCCTTAGCGGTCCAAGAGATACGCAGTATTTT. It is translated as CASSLSGPRDTQYF.

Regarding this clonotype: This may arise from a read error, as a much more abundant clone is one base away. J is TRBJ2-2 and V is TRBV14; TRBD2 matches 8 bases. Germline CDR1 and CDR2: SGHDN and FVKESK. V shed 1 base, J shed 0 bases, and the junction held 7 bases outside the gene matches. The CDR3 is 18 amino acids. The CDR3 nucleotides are TGTGCCAGCAGCCAAGCCCTGAGAGCGGGAGCGAACACCGGGGAGCTGTTTTTT. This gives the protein CASSQALRAGANTGELFF.

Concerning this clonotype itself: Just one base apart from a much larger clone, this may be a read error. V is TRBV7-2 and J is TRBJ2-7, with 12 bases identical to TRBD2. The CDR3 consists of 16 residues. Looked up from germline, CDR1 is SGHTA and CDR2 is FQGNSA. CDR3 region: CASGLAASGRVFEQYF. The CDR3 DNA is TGTGCCAGCGGCTTAGCGGCTAGCGGGAGGGTGTTTGAGCAGTACTTC.

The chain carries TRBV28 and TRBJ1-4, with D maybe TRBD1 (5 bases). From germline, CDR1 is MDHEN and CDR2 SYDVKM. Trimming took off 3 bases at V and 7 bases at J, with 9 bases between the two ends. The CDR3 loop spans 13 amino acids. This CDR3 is CASSFIRGEKLFF. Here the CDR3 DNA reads TGTGCCAGCAGTTTTATAAGGGGTGAAAAACTGTTTTTT. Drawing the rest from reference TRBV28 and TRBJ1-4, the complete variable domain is DVKVTQSSRYLVKRTGEKVFLECVQDMDHENMFWYRQDPGLGLRLIYFSYDVKMKEKGDIPEGYSVSREKKERFSLILESASTNQTSMYLCASSFIRGEKLFFGSGTQLSVL.

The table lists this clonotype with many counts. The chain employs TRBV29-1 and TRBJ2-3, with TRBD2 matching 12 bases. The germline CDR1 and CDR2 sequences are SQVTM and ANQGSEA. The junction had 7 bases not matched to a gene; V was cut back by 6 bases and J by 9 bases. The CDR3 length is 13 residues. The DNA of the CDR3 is TGCAGCGTCCTTGGACTAGCGGGATACACGCAGTATTTT. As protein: CSVLGLAGYTQYF.

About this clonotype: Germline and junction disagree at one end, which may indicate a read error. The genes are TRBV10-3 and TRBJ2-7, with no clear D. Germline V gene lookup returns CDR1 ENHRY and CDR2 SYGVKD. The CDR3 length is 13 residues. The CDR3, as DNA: TGTGCCATCGGGCTCAAAGGAGTCTACGAGGAGTACTTC. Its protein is CAIGLKGVYEEYF.

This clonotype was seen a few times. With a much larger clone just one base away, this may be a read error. The DNA of the CDR3 is TGCGCCAGCAGCCCGATCGGGACTGTCACAGATACGCAGTATTTT. Translated: CASSPIGTVTDTQYF. The chain combines TRBV4-1 with TRBJ2-3; D possibly corresponds to TRBD2 (6 bases). The CDR3 totals 15 residues. With 4 bases removed from V and 2 bases from J, the gap between germline ends came to 13 bases. The germline V gene has CDR1 MGHRA and CDR2 YSYEKL.

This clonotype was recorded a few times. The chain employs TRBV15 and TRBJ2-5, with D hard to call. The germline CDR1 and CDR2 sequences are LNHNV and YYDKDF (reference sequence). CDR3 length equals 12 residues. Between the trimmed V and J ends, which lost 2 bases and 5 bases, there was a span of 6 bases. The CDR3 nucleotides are TGTGCCACCAGCAGATCACAGGAGACCCAGTACTTC. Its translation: CATSRSQETQYF.

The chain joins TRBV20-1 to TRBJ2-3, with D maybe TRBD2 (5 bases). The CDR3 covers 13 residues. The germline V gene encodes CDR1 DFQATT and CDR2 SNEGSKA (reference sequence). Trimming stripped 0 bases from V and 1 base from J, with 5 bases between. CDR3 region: CSARDSGTDTQYF. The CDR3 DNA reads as TGCAGTGCTAGAGATAGCGGCACAGATACGCAGTATTTT.

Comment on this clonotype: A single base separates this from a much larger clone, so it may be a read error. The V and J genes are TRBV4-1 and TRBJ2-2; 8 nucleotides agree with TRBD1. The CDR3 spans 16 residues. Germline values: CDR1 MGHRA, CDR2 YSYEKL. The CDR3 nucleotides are TGCGCCAACAGCCAACCCCGACAGGGGCCCACCGGGGAGCTGTTTTTT. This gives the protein CANSQPRQGPTGELFF.

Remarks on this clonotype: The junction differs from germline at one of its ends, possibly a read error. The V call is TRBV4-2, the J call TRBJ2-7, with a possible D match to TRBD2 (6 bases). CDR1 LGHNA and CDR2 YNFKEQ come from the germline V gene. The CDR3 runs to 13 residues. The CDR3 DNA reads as TGTGCCAGCAGCTCGACTGGATCGGCGGGGCAGTGCTTC. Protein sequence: CASSSTGSAGQCF.

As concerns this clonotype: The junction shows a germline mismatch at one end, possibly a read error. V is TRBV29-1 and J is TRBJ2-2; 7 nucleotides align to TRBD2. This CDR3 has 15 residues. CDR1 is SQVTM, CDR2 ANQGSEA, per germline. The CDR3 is CSDDYGGGNTGELFF. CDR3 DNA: TGCAGCGATGATTATGGGGGAGGGAACACCGGGGAGCTATTCTTT.

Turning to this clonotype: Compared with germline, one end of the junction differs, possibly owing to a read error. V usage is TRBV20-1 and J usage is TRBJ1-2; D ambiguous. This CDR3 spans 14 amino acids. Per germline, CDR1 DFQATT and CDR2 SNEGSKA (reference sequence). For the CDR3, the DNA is TGCAGTGCCAGAGTAACGGGAGCTAACTATGGCTACATCTTC. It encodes CSARVTGANYGYIF.

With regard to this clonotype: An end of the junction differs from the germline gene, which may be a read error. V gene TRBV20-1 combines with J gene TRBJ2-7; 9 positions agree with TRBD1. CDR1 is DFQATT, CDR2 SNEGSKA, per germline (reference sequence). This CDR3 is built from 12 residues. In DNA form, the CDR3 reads TGCGGTGCCCCGGACAGGGGCTACGAGCAGTACTTC. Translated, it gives CGAPDRGYEQYF.

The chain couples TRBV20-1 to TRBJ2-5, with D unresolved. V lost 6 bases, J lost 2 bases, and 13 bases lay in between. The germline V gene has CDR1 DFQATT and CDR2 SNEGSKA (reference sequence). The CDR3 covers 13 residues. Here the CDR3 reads CSATTDMQETQYF. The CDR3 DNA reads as TGCAGTGCCACCACAGACATGCAAGAGACCCAGTACTTC.

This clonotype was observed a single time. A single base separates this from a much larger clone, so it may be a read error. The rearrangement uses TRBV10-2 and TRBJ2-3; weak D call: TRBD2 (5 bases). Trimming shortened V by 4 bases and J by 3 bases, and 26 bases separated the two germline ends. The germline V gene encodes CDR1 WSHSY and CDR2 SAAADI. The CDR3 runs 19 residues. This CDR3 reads CASSGSSSHAGVSTDTQYF. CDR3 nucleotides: TGCGCCAGCAGTGGGAGCTCCTCGCACGCGGGTGTTTCGACAGATACGCAGTATTTT.

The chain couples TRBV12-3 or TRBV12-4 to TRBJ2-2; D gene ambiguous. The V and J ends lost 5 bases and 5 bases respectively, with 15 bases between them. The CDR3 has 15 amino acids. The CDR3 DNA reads TGTGCCAGCAGTCCCGGAACTTCCATGACCGGGGAGCTGTTTTTT. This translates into CASSPGTSMTGELFF.